The next 13 T cell receptor beta chains were all read from a single sample in a study of blood T cell repertoires in COVID-19. Clones were read by immunoSEQ multiplex PCR, and TCRdb kept only the in-frame ones, dropping some. The sample includes 75,000 to 85,000 clones, 70% to 90% of them seen just once. The sequenced sample consisted of peripheral blood. Every receptor here comes from a human donor in a cohort sampled during active COVID-19.

This clone was seen a few times. The V call is TRBV15, the J call TRBJ1-4, with D possibly being TRBD1 (6 bases). Germline V gene data show CDR1 as LNHNV and CDR2 as YYDKDF (reference sequence). This CDR3 has 16 amino acids. V was cut by 1 base and J by 4 bases, with 13 bases left in between. CDR3 protein: CATSRVLGQRNEKLFF. The CDR3 region has the DNA TGTGCCACCAGCAGAGTCCTAGGACAGCGTAATGAAAAACTGTTTTTT.

This chain connects TRBV6-5 to TRBJ2-7; TRBD2 agrees at 13 bases. The ends lost 5 bases at V and 3 bases at J; junction bases unmatched: 4. CDR1 MNHEY and CDR2 SVGAGI come from the germline V gene. The CDR3 covers 15 residues. In DNA, the CDR3 is TGTGCCAGCAGTCCTTGGACTAGCGGGAGCTACGAGCAGTACTTC. This codes for CASSPWTSGSYEQYF.

The chain uses TRBV9 and TRBJ2-7, with 10 positions matching TRBD2. J was trimmed by 6 bases and V by 0 bases; bases with no gene match: 6. The germline gives CDR1 SGDLS, CDR2 YYNGEE. The CDR3 is made up of 15 amino acids. CDR3 nucleotides: TGTGCCAGCAGCGTAGCGGCTAGCGGGAGCCGCGAGCAGTACTTC. This gives the protein CASSVAASGSREQYF.

This clone occurred a few times. The V gene is TRBV4-1, the J gene TRBJ1-3; D ambiguous. V was pared by 0 bases and J by 0 bases, with 9 bases between. CDR3 length equals 16 residues. Germline V gene data show CDR1 as MGHRA and CDR2 as YSYEKL. The CDR3 spells CASSQEEKNSGNTIYF. In DNA form, the CDR3 reads TGCGCCAGCAGCCAAGAGGAGAAGAACTCTGGAAACACCATATATTTT.

The gene calls are TRBV19 and TRBJ2-3, with TRBD1 as a possible D gene (6 bases). The CDR3 length is 14 residues. The V end was cut by 4 bases, the J end by 3 bases, with 11 bases between. Germline CDR1 LNHDA, CDR2 SQIVND (reference sequence). The CDR3 region is CASSTGTFTDTQYF. CDR3 coding DNA: TGTGCCAGTAGTACCGGGACATTTACAGATACGCAGTATTTT.

This sequence joins TRBV27 and TRBJ2-1, with D tentatively TRBD2 (5 bases). The CDR3 covers 12 residues. V lost 5 bases and J lost 8, with 10 bases in between. The germline gives CDR1 MNHEY, CDR2 SMNVEV (reference sequence). The CDR3 reads CASSPIGDEQFF. The DNA for the CDR3 is TGTGCCAGCAGTCCAATCGGGGATGAGCAGTTCTTC.

Relative to its sample, this clone is medium-sized. The gene calls are TRBV4-1 and TRBJ2-1; 9 nucleotides match TRBD2. This CDR3 has 15 residues. Germline-derived CDR1 and CDR2 are MGHRA and YSYEKL. The V segment lost 4 bases and the J segment 3 bases; nucleotides outside the gene matches: 4. The CDR3 region is CASSPGLALYNEQFF. The CDR3, as DNA: TGCGCCAGCAGCCCGGGACTAGCTCTCTACAATGAGCAGTTCTTC.

The chain recombines TRBV15 with TRBJ1-2, with D possibly TRBD1 on 5 matching bases. Germline loops: CDR1 LNHNV, CDR2 YYDKDF (reference sequence). The CDR3 is 18 residues long. Between the trimmed V and J ends, which lost 0 bases and 2 bases, there was a span of 19 bases. The chain's CDR3 is CATSRDRGSAGRNYGYTF. The CDR3 DNA is TGTGCCACCAGCAGAGATCGCGGTTCCGCGGGGCGGAACTATGGCTACACCTTC.

This chain joins TRBV7-2 and TRBJ2-2, with D perhaps TRBD1 (6 bases). V was clipped by 5 bases and J by 6 bases, with 16 bases between them. This CDR3 spans 15 amino acids. Germline loops: CDR1 SGHTA, CDR2 FQGNSA. The CDR3 bases are TGTGCCAGCAGCCGCACACGGCAGGGGTCCGGGGAGCTGTTTTTT. As protein: CASSRTRQGSGELFF.

This chain links TRBV4-3 with TRBJ2-3; D might be TRBD2 (5 bases). The V end was cut by 0 bases, the J end by 11 bases, with 15 bases between. CDR3 size: 14 residues. Germline CDR1 reads LGHNA; CDR2 reads YSLEER. The CDR3 reads CASSQESGVGKQYF. Here the CDR3 DNA reads TGCGCCAGCAGCCAAGAGTCTGGGGTCGGGAAGCAGTATTTT.

The chain is built from TRBV5-1 and TRBJ2-5; 12 bases map to TRBD2. Germline V lookup: CDR1 SGHRS, CDR2 YFSETQ. The CDR3 contains 16 residues. J was trimmed by 4 bases and V by 2 bases; bases with no gene match: 6. For the CDR3, the DNA is TGCGCCAGCAGCTTTACTAGCGGGGGGAGAGGAGAGACCCAGTACTTC. This translates into CASSFTSGGRGETQYF.

The chain employs TRBV13 and TRBJ2-4, with 10 bases fitting TRBD1. Germline lookup yields CDR1 PRHDT and CDR2 FYEKMQ (reference sequence). The CDR3 extends over 16 amino acids. Trimming took 5 bases from V and 14 from J; bases not matched to a gene: 18. The CDR3 reads CASSPRAGQGYSLKYF. The CDR3 DNA is TGTGCCAGCAGCCCAAGGGCGGGACAGGGGTACTCCCTTAAGTACTTC.

The DNA of the CDR3 is TGTGCCAGCAGGGCAGGGGGCACTGAAGCTTTCTTT. Its protein is CASRAGGTEAFF. This chain links TRBV6-5 with TRBJ1-1, with 7 bases that match TRBD1. Germline trimming cut 6 bases from V and 4 bases from J; bases unmatched to any gene: 2. Germline assignment: CDR1 MNHEY and CDR2 SVGAGI. The CDR3 runs 12 residues.